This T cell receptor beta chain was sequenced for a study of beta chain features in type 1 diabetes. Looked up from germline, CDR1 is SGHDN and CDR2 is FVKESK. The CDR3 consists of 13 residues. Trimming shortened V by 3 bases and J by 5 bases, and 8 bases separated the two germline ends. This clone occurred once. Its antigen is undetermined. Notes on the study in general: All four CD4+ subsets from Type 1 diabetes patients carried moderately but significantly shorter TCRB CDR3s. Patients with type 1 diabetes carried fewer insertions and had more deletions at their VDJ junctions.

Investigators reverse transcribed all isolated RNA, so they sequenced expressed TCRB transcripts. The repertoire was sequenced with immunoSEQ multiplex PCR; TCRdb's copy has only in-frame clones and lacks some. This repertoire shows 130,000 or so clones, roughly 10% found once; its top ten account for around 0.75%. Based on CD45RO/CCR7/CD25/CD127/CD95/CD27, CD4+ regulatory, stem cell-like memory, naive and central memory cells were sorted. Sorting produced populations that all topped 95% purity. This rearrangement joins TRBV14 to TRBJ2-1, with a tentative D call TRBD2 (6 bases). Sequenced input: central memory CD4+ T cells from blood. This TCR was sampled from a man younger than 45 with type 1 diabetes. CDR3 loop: CASSQGLDNEQFF. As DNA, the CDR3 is TGTGCCAGCAGCCAGGGACTTGACAATGAGCAGTTCTTC.